This TCR beta chain was profiled in a study of spatial heterogeneity in lung cancer. Background on the study: The authors sequenced available follow-up PBMC samples, taken a median of roughly 2 years after resection. Raw sequencing reads included, on average, more than 8.5 appearances of each unique TCR and UMI combination.

Findings of the study overall: Ubiquitous expanded tumor TCRs were observed in blood more at resection than follow-up.

This clonotype was recorded many times. The antigen remains undetermined. TCR cDNA molecules each carried a unique molecular identifier. TCRdb re-derived calls from the 5' RACE reads in MiXCR, one entry per CDR3 protein. The data hold about 43,000 distinct CDR3 sequences, with roughly 20% observed a single time. Described time point: blood at routine non-recurrence follow-up after resection. Germline CDR1 DFQATT, CDR2 SNEGSKA (reference sequence). The CDR3 sequence is 15 residues long. V was cut by 4 bases and J by 2 bases, with 17 bases left in between. This receptor was taken from a female donor with early-stage non-small cell lung cancer. The sample in question was PBMCs, obtained at follow-up. V usage is TRBV20-1 and J usage is TRBJ1-1, with D uncertain. CDR3 coding DNA: TGCAGTGCTAATGCAGCAGAGATATTTAACACTGAAGCTTTCTTT. Protein product: CSANAAEIFNTEAFF.